These T cell receptor beta chains were read from a single sample in a study of T cells in Graves' hyperthyroidism and ophthalmopathy. From the multiplex PCR reads, TCRdb called clonotypes with MiXCR, one entry per CDR3 protein. The data show around 700,000 distinct CDR3 sequences, with about a third seen just once and roughly 31% held by the top ten. Sequenced: blood. These receptors were obtained from a middle-aged woman with Graves' hyperthyroidism. Both conserved end residues are part of each CDR3. A D gene is named only where the DNA matches it firmly. Clone size, where shown, is once, few, many, or a class for clones that have expanded.

>NA|NA|TRBJ1-1|TRBV9
TGTGCCTGGAGTGTAAGGCAGGGCGCTGAAGCTTTCTTT
CAWSVRQGAEAFF
>NA|NA|TRBJ2-5|TRBV6-6
TGTGCCAGCAGTTACCTGGAAGTTGGGGGGACCCAGTACTTC
CASSYLEVGGTQYF
>NA|few|TRBJ2-7|TRBV7-2
TGTGCCAGCAGCTCAGCAGGGATTTCCTACGAGCAGTACTTC
CASSSAGISYEQYF
>TRBD1|many|TRBJ1-2|TRBV2
TGTGCCAGCAGTGAAGGGCCAGGGGGCGCGGGCGGCTACACCTTC
CASSEGPGGAGGYTF
>NA|few|TRBJ2-2|TRBV7-9
TGTGCCAGCAGCTTAAGATTAGTTGCCACCGGGGAGCTGTTTTTT
CASSLRLVATGELFF
>NA|few|TRBJ2-7|TRBV7-9
TGTGCCAGCAGAGCAGGAGGACTCTACGAGCAGTACTTC
CASRAGGLYEQYF
>NA|NA|TRBJ1-1|TRBV10-3
TGTGCCAGCAGTGTTAAGCAGAGTGGTTACGGGACTGAAGCTTTCTTT
CASSVKQSGYGTEAFF
>TRBD1|few|TRBJ1-2|TRBV9
TGTGCCAGCGACAGGGGAAGGGACGCTAACTATGGCTACACCTTC
CASDRGRDANYGYTF
>NA|NA|TRBJ1-1|TRBV5-1
TGCGCCAGCAGCCGCGGAAGGTGGTCACCTGAAGCTTTCTTT
CASSRGRWSPEAFF
>TRBD1|NA|TRBJ2-5|TRBV20-1
TGCAGTGCTACGGACTCAGGGGGTCAAGAGACCCAGTACTTC
CSATDSGGQETQYF
>NA|NA|TRBJ1-6|TRBV19
TGTGCCAGTAGGGTCGCAAGCTCCTATAATTCACCCCTCCACTTT
CASRVASSYNSPLHF
>TRBD1|NA|TRBJ1-1|TRBV15
TGTGCCACCAGCACCGGGACAGCCCCCACTGAAGCTTTCTTT
CATSTGTAPTEAFF
>NA|NA|TRBJ1-4|TRBV19
TGTGCCAGTGAGCAGGGGTCAGCTAATGAAAAACTGTTTTTT
CASEQGSANEKLFF
>TRBD1|NA|TRBJ2-5|TRBV5-4
TGTGCCAGCAGCCCAAATACCGACAGGGTGGAGACCCAGTACTTC
CASSPNTDRVETQYF
>NA|many|TRBJ2-5|TRBV9
TGTGCCAGCAGCGCCGCCCCGGACAGACAAGAGACCCAGTACTTC
CASSAAPDRQETQYF
>NA|NA|TRBJ1-2|TRBV5-1
TGCGCCAGCAGCTTGGCTCTTTCTGCTAACTATGGCTACACCTTC
CASSLALSANYGYTF
>NA|many|TRBJ1-1|TRBV20-1
TGCAGTGCCCTCTTCCCGACAGCCCCTGAAGCTTTCTTT
CSALFPTAPEAFF
>NA|NA|TRBJ1-4|TRBV2
TGTGCCAGCAGCTTGGAAAAGGGGAATGAAGAACTGTTTTTT
CASSLEKGNEELFF
>NA|NA|TRBJ1-4|TRBV12-3/TRBV12-4
TGTGCCAGCCGTGTCCGAGGGGGGACATCTAATGAAAAACTGTTTTTT
CASRVRGGTSNEKLFF
>TRBD1|few|TRBJ1-1|TRBV19
TGTGCCAGTAGTAGACAGGGCCCGCGCACTGAAGCTTTCTTT
CASSRQGPRTEAFF
>NA|NA|TRBJ1-5|TRBV10-3
TGTGCCACCTATCCTGCAAGGGGGCAGCCCCAGCATTTT
CATYPARGQPQHF
>NA|many|TRBJ2-7|TRBV7-2
TGTGCCAGCAGCCTTAGCAGGGGGGCCTACGAGCAGTACTTC
CASSLSRGAYEQYF